Each of the 8 T cell receptor beta chains below was sequenced from the same sample in a study of molecular identifiers for immune sequencing clone quantification. TCRdb reprocessed the PCR reads via MiXCR and lists one record per CDR3 protein. The sample shows some 97,000 distinct CDR3 sequences, less than 25% of them seen only once. The sequencing sample was made of naive CD8+ T cells from blood, with Jurkat cell RNA spiked in. Subset of the sample: FACS-sorted CD8+CD4-CCR7+CD45RA+ naive T cells. The source of these receptors is a human donor in good health. Some libraries in this study had Jurkat cell RNA spiked in.

The V call is TRBV15, the J call TRBJ2-1; no clear D. Germline V gene lookup returns CDR1 LNHNV and CDR2 YYDKDF (reference sequence). V shed 1 base and J shed 1 base, with 8 bases lying between them. CDR3 length: 15 amino acids. The CDR3, as DNA: TGTGCCACCAGCAGAGCCTTAGGGTCCTACAATGAGCAGTTCTTC. Its translation: CATSRALGSYNEQFF.

This clonotype was seen a few times. The V gene is TRBV9, the J gene TRBJ2-2; perhaps TRBD1 as D (6 bases). The CDR3 covers 15 residues. Trimming cost V 3 bases and J 1 base, with 10 bases left between them. CDR1 is SGDLS and CDR2 is YYNGEE in the germline V gene. The CDR3 DNA follows: TGTGCCAGCAGCGCCTACAGGGTGAACACCGGGGAGCTGTTTTTT. Protein: CASSAYRVNTGELFF. The variable domain in full, completed from reference TRBV9 and TRBJ2-2, reads DSGVTQTPKHLITATGQRVTLRCSPRSGDLSVYWYQQSLDQGLQFLIQYYNGEERAKGNILERFSAQQFPDLHSELNLSSLELGDSALYFCASSAYRVNTGELFFGEGSRLTVL.

This clonotype was counted only a few times. The CDR3 DNA sequence: TGTGCCAGCTCCCGATTCGGGTTGGACACCGGGGAGCTGTTTTTT. Protein product: CASSRFGLDTGELFF. The rearrangement joins TRBV6-5 to TRBJ2-2; D is unclear. Germline CDR1 is MNHEY and CDR2 is SVGAGI. The CDR3 totals 15 residues. Trimming removed 8 bases from V and 3 bases from J, with 16 bases in between.

This clonotype was recorded at least ten times. The CDR3 here is CASSLEGTINEQFF. The DNA for the CDR3 is TGTGCCAGCAGCTTAGAAGGGACAATCAATGAGCAGTTCTTC. This chain joins TRBV11-2 and TRBJ2-1; tentative D call: TRBD1 (6 bases). V lost 0 bases, J lost 6 bases, and 9 bases lay in between. CDR1 and CDR2 (germline): SGHAT, FQNNGV. This CDR3 spans 14 amino acids.

This clonotype appeared a few times. The rearrangement joins TRBV15 to TRBJ1-1; unclear D gene. This CDR3 has 16 residues. The V end was cut by 3 bases, the J end by 4 bases, with 18 bases between. Germline CDR1 and CDR2: LNHNV and YYDKDF (reference sequence). CDR3 sequence reads: CATSRVAQEPFTEAFF. In DNA form, the CDR3 reads TGTGCCACCAGCAGGGTGGCTCAAGAACCGTTCACTGAAGCTTTCTTT.

This clonotype has a handful of counts. This rearrangement joins TRBV5-1 to TRBJ2-1; D is unresolved. Between the trimmed V and J ends, which lost 3 bases and 4 bases, there was a span of 8 bases. Germline assignment: CDR1 SGHRS and CDR2 YFSETQ. This CDR3 is built from 13 residues. The CDR3 spells CASSSETYNEQFF. The CDR3 DNA follows: TGCGCCAGCAGCTCCGAGACGTACAATGAGCAGTTCTTC.

This clonotype was seen many times. The chain uses TRBV12-5 and TRBJ2-3; D perhaps matches TRBD2 (6 bases). Germline loops: CDR1 LGHNT, CDR2 FRNRAP. This CDR3 region has 15 residues. V lost 2 bases and J 6 bases, leaving 15 bases between the germline ends. CDR3 region: CASGLWRGGQDTQYF. CDR3 in DNA: TGTGCTAGTGGTTTGTGGAGGGGCGGGCAGGATACGCAGTATTTT.

This clonotype was observed a handful of times. A much larger clone sits a single nucleotide away, making a read error possible. The CDR3 DNA follows: TGTGCCAGCAGTTACGATATAGCGGGGTACTACGGGCAGTACTTC. It specifies CASSYDIAGYYGQYF. The chain uses TRBV6-2 or TRBV6-3 and TRBJ2-7; 8 bases align to TRBD2. From germline, CDR1 is MNHEY and CDR2 SVGEGT. The CDR3 length is 15 residues.